This TCR beta chain is from a study of regulatory dendritic cells for organ transplantation. V was trimmed by 5 bases and J by 1 base, leaving 8 bases between them. The CDR3 runs 13 residues. Germline V lookup: CDR1 SQVTM, CDR2 ANQGSEA. The table came from immunoSEQ multiplex PCR; TCRdb's copy has only in-frame clones and leaves some out. The sample holds some 10,000 clones; under 80% are singletons and the top ten take 18%. This sequence joins TRBV29-1 and TRBJ2-2; D gene uncertain. This TCR came from a human donor in good health. Sequencing was carried out using memory CD8+ T cells from blood. Subset: CD45RO+ memory T cells. This CDR3 reads CSVRDGNTGELFF. For the CDR3, the DNA is TGCAGCGTTCGAGATGGGAACACCGGGGAGCTGTTTTTT.